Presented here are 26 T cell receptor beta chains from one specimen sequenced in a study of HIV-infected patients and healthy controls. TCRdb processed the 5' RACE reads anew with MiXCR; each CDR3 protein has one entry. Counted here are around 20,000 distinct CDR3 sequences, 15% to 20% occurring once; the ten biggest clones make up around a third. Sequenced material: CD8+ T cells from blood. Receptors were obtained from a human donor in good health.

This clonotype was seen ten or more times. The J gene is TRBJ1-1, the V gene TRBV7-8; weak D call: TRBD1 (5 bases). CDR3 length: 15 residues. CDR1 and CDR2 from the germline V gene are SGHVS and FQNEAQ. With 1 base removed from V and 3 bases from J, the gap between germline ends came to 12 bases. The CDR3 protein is CASSLVTGPDTEAFF. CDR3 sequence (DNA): TGTGCCAGCAGCTTAGTTACGGGGCCGGACACTGAAGCTTTCTTT.

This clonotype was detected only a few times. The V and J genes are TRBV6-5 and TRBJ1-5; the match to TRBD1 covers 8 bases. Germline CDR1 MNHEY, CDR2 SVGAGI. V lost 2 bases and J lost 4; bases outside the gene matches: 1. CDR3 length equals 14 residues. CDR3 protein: CASSYGQGNQPQHF. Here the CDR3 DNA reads TGTGCCAGCAGTTACGGACAGGGTAATCAGCCCCAGCATTTT.

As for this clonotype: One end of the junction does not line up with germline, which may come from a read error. Here the CDR3 reads CASSQNSQGAWYVQYF. The CDR3 DNA reads TGCGCCAGCAGCCAAAATAGCCAGGGGGCCTGGTACGTGCAGTACTTC. The gene calls are TRBV4-1 and TRBJ2-7; 8 bases align to TRBD1. This CDR3 comprises 16 residues. Germline loops: CDR1 MGHRA, CDR2 YSYEKL.

The DNA for the CDR3 is TGTGCCAGTAGTCTTCGGAGGCAGGACTATGGCTACACCTTC. The encoded protein is CASSLRRQDYGYTF. This sequence joins TRBV19 and TRBJ1-2; D gene ambiguous. Germline V CDR1 and CDR2: LNHDA, SQIVND (reference sequence). The V end was cut by 5 bases, the J end by 3 bases, with 13 bases between. This CDR3 comprises 14 residues.

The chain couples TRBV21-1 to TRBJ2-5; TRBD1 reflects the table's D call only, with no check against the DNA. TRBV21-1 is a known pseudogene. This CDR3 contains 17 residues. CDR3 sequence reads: CASINPRRDRAQETQYF. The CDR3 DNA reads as TGTGCCAGCATCAATCCACGGCGGGACAGGGCACAAGAGACCCAGTACTTC.

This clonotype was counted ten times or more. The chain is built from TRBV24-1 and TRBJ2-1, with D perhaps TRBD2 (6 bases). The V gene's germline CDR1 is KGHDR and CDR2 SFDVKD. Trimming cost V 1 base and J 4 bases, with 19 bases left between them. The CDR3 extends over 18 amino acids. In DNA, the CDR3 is TGTGCCACCAGTGATTTTCCGTCAAAGAGGGACTTATACAATGAGCAGTTCTTC. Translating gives CATSDFPSKRDLYNEQFF.

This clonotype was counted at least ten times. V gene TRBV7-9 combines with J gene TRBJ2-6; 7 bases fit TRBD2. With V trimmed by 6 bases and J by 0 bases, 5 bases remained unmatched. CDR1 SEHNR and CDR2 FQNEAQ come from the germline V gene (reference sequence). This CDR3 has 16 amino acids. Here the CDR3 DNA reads TGTGCCAGCAGAGACGGGGGGAACTCTGGGGCCAACGTCCTGACTTTC. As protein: CASRDGGNSGANVLTF.

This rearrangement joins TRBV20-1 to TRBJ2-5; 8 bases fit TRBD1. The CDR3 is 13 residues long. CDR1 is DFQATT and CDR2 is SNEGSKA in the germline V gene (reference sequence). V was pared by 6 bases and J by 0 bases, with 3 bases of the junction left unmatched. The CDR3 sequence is CSAPGQDQETQYF. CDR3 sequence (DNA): TGCAGTGCACCGGGACAGGACCAAGAGACCCAGTACTTC.

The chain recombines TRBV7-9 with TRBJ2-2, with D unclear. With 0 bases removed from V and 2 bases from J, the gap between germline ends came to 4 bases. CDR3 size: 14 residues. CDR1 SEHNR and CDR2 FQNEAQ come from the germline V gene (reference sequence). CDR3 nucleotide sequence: TGTGCCAGCAGCTTAGCTCCCAACACCGGGGAGCTGTTTTTT. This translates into CASSLAPNTGELFF. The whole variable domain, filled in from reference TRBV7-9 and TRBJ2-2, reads DTGVSQNPRHKITKRGQNVTFRCDPISEHNRLYWYRQTLGQGPEFLTYFQNEAQLEKSRLLSDRFSAERPKGSFSTLEIQRTEQGDSAMYLCASSLAPNTGELFFGEGSRLTVL.

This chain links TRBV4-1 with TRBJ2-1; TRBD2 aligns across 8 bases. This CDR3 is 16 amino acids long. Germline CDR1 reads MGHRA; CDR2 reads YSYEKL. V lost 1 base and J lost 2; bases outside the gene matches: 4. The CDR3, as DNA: TGCGCCAGCAGCCAAGGACTAGCGCTGACCTACAATGAGCAGTTCTTC. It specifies CASSQGLALTYNEQFF.

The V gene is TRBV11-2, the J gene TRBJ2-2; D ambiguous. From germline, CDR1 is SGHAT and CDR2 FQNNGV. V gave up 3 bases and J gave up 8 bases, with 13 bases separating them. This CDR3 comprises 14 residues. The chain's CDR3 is CASSFLLTRGELFF. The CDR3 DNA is TGTGCCAGCAGCTTTTTATTGACTCGGGGGGAGCTGTTTTTT.

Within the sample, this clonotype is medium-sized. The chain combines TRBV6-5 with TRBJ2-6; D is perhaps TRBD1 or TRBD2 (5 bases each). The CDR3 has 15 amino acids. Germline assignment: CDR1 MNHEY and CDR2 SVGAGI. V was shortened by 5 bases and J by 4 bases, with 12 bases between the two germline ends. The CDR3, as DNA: TGTGCCAGCAGTGCAGGGAGCTCCGGGGCCAACGTCCTGACTTTC. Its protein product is CASSAGSSGANVLTF.

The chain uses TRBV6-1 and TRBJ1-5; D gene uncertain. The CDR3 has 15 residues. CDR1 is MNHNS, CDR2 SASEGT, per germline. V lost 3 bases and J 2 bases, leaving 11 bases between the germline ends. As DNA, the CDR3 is TGTGCCAGCAGTGATTGGGGAGCAGGCAATCAGCCCCAGCATTTT. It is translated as CASSDWGAGNQPQHF.

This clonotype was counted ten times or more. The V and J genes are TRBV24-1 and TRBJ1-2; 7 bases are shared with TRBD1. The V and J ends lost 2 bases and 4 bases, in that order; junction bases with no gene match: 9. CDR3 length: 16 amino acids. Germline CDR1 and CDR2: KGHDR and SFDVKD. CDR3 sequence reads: CATSDWDRILFYGYTF. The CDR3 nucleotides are TGTGCCACCAGTGATTGGGACAGAATCCTCTTCTATGGCTACACCTTC.

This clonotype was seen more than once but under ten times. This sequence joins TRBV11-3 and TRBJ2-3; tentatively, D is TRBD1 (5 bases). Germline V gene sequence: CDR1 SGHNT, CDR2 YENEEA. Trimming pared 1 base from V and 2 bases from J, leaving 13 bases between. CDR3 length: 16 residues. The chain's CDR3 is CASSLVARELTDTQYF. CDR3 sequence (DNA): TGTGCCAGCAGCTTAGTTGCCAGGGAACTCACAGATACGCAGTATTTT.

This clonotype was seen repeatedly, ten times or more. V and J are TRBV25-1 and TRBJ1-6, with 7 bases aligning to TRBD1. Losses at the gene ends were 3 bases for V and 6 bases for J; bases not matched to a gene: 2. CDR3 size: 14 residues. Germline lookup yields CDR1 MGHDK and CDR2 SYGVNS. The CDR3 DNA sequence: TGTGCCAGCAGTGAGAGACAGGGTAATTCACCCCTCCACTTT. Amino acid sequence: CASSERQGNSPLHF.

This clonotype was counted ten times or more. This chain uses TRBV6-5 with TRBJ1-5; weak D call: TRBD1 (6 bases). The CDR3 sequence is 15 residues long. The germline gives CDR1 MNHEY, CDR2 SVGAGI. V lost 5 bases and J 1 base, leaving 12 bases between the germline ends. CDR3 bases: TGTGCCAGCAGTCTCAGGGGTGGAAGCAATCAGCCCCAGCATTTT. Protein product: CASSLRGGSNQPQHF.

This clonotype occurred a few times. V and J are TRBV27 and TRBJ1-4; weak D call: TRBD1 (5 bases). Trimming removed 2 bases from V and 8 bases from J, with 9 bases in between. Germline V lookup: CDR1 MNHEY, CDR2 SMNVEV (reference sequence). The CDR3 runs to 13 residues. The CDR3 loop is CASSLQGREKLFF. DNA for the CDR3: TGTGCCAGCAGTTTACAGGGTCGAGAAAAACTGTTTTTT.

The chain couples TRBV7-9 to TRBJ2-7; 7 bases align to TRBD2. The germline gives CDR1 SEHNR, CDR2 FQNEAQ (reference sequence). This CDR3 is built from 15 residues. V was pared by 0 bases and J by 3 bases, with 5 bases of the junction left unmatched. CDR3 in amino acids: CASSLALGGDYEQYF. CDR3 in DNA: TGTGCCAGCAGCTTAGCCCTGGGGGGGGACTACGAGCAGTACTTC.

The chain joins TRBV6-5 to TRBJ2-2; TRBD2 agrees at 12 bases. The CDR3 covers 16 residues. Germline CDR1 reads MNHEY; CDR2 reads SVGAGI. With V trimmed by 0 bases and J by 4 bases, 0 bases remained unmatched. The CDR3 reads CASSYSTSGSTGELFF. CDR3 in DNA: TGTGCCAGCAGTTACTCGACTAGCGGGAGCACCGGGGAGCTGTTTTTT.

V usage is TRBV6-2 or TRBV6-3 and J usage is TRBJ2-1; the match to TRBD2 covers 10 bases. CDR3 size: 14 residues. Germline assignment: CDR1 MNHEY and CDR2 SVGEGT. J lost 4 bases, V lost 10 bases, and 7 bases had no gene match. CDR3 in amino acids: CATKGLAPYNEQFF. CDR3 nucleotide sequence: TGTGCCACAAAGGGACTAGCGCCTTACAATGAGCAGTTCTTC.

The CDR3 sequence is CASSLRFAGSSVVVQETQYF. The CDR3 DNA reads TGTGCCAGCAGCTTAAGGTTTGCGGGATCCTCAGTCGTCGTCCAAGAGACCCAGTACTTC. The chain couples TRBV7-2 to TRBJ2-5; D is possibly TRBD2 (6 bases). CDR1 is SGHTA and CDR2 is FQGNSA in the germline V gene. The V end lost 2 bases, the J end lost 1 base, and 26 bases lay between the germline ends. This CDR3 has 20 amino acids.

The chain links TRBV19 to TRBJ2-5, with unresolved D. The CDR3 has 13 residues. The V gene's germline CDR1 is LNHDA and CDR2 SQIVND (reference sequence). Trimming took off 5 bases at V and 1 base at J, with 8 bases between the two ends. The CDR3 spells CASSQQFQETQYF. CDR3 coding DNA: TGTGCCAGTAGTCAGCAGTTCCAAGAGACCCAGTACTTC.

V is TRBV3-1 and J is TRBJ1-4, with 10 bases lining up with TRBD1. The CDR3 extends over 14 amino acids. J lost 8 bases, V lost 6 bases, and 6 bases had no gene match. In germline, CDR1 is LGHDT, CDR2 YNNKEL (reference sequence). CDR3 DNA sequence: TGTGCCAGCAGTCGGGACAGGGGTGGCGAAAAACTGTTTTTT. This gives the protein CASSRDRGGEKLFF.

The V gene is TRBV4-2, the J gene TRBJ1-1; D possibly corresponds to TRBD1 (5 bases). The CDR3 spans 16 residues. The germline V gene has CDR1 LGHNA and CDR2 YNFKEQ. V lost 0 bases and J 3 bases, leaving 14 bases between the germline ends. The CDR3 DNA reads TGTGCCAGCAGCCAAGAAGGGGATGGGTTGTACACTGAAGCTTTCTTT. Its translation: CASSQEGDGLYTEAFF.

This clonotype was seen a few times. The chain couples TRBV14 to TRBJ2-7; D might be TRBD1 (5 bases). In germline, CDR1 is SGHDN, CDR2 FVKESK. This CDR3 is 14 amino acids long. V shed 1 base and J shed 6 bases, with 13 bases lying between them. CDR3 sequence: CASSQGLKDTEQYF. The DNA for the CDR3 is TGTGCCAGCAGCCAAGGATTAAAGGACACCGAGCAGTACTTC. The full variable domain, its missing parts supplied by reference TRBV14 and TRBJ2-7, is EAGVTQFPSHSVIEKGQTVTLRCDPISGHDNLYWYRRVMGKEIKFLLHFVKESKQDESGMPNNRFLAERTGGTYSTLKVQPAELEDSGVYFCASSQGLKDTEQYFGPGTRLTVT.